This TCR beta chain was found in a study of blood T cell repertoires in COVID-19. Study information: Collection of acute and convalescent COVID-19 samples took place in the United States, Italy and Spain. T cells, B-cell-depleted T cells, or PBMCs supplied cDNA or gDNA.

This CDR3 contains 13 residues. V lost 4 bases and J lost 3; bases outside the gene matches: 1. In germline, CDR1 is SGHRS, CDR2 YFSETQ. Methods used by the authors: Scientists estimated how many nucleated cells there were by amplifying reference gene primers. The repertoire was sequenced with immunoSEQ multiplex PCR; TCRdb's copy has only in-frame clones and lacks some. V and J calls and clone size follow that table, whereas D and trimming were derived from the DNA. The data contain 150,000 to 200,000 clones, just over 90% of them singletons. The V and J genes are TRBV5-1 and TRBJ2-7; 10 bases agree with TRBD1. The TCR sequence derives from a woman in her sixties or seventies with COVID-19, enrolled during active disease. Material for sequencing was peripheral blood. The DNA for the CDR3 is TGCGCCAGCAGCGGGACAGGGGTCTACGAGCAGTACTTC. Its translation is CASSGTGVYEQYF.